The clone carrying this TCR beta chain was seen at least ten times. Amplification targeted TCR beta CDR3 regions from RNA transcripts. A set of HTBI primers served as the primers for a first-round RT-PCR of the TCR CDR3. TCRdb reanalysed the multiplex PCR reads using MiXCR and keeps one entry per CDR3 protein. The sample shows more than 650,000 distinct CDR3 sequences, about 15% of them seen only once. The sample comes from a study of T cells in Graves' hyperthyroidism and ophthalmopathy. An absence of ophthalmopathy progression within 18 months meant stable Graves' hyperthyroidism. The diagnostic basis comprised clinical symptoms, serum thyroxine and TRAb, thyroid ultrasound and orbital computed tomography. From roughly 9.2 ml of fresh peripheral blood, PBMCs were isolated. This clonotype originated in a woman in her late teens or twenties with Graves' hyperthyroidism. Specimen: blood.

CDR3 residues: CSARDTVRTPPNYGYTF. The CDR3 DNA sequence: TGCAGTGCTAGAGATACGGTACGGACACCTCCTAACTATGGCTACACCTTC. The chain employs TRBV20-1 and TRBJ1-2, with D possibly matching TRBD1 (5 bases). V lost 0 bases to trimming and J lost 0 bases, with 17 bases between them. This CDR3 has 17 residues. Per germline, CDR1 DFQATT and CDR2 SNEGSKA (reference sequence).